The 25 T cell receptor beta chains reported below all come from one sample, sequenced in a study of blood T cell repertoires in COVID-19 (dated by TCRdb to between 2020 and 2021). The library was built by means of the immunoSEQ multiplex PCR assay. This is the immuneACCESS table as TCRdb keeps it, with only in-frame sequences that have V and J called. A part of the clones is gone; compared with another copy, unresolved V genes explain less than half, and the rest is unexplained. For this sample there are around 200,000 clones; 86% appear just once. Less than 25% of the sample goes to the ten largest clones. The material sequenced was peripheral blood. These receptor sequences come from a man in his 70s with active or convalescent COVID-19.

The chain is built from TRBV5-1 and TRBJ1-2, with D uncertain. CDR1 is SGHRS, CDR2 YFSETQ, per germline. The CDR3 runs to 14 residues. Trimming shortened V by 0 bases and J by 4 bases, and 10 bases separated the two germline ends. CDR3 sequence (DNA): TGCGCCAGCAGCTTGGGGGAGGGCCTCTATGGCTACACCTTC. As protein: CASSLGEGLYGYTF.

The chain combines TRBV18 with TRBJ2-3; TRBD2 aligns across 7 bases. The CDR3 is made up of 16 amino acids. J lost 0 bases, V lost 6 bases, and 9 bases had no gene match. Germline lookup yields CDR1 KGHSH and CDR2 LQKENI. This CDR3 reads CASSPVSGSSTDTQYF. The DNA for the CDR3 is TGTGCCAGCTCCCCAGTTAGCGGGTCTAGCACAGATACGCAGTATTTT.

The rearrangement joins TRBV9 to TRBJ1-2; 8 positions match TRBD1. Per germline, CDR1 SGDLS and CDR2 YYNGEE. The CDR3 spans 14 residues. With 4 bases clipped from V and 2 bases from J, the junction kept 4 bases outside the gene matches. The CDR3 here is CASSPRQGNYGYTF. CDR3 nucleotides: TGTGCCAGCAGCCCTCGACAGGGGAACTATGGCTACACCTTC.

This clone has just one count. This sequence joins TRBV19 and TRBJ1-5, with a tentative D call TRBD1 (5 bases). With 3 bases removed from V and 6 bases from J, the gap between germline ends came to 15 bases. Germline-derived CDR1 and CDR2 are LNHDA and SQIVND (reference sequence). CDR3 size: 15 residues. The CDR3 sequence is CASSIREQVLQPQHF. The DNA of the CDR3 is TGTGCCAGTAGTATTAGGGAACAGGTCCTTCAGCCCCAGCATTTT.

V usage is TRBV7-9 and J usage is TRBJ1-1; maybe TRBD1 (5 bases). The CDR3 extends over 12 amino acids. The V end lost 1 base, the J end lost 11 bases, and 11 bases lay between the germline ends. Per the germline V gene, CDR1 is SEHNR and CDR2 is FQNEAQ (reference sequence). CDR3 sequence (DNA): TGTGCCAGCAGCTTAGAGTCATCAGGGGCTTTCTTT. Its protein is CASSLESSGAFF. Based on the CDR3 plus reference TRBV7-9 and TRBJ1-1, the full variable domain is DTGVSQNPRHKITKRGQNVTFRCDPISEHNRLYWYRQTLGQGPEFLTYFQNEAQLEKSRLLSDRFSAERPKGSFSTLEIQRTEQGDSAMYLCASSLESSGAFFGQGTRLTVV.

The genes are TRBV6-1 and TRBJ1-5; D gene uncertain. The CDR3 is 18 amino acids. V lost 4 bases and J 0 bases, leaving 19 bases between the germline ends. The germline V gene encodes CDR1 MNHNS and CDR2 SASEGT. The CDR3: CASSGHIRSPNSNQPQHF. CDR3 nucleotides: TGTGCCAGCAGTGGACACATTAGAAGCCCTAATAGCAATCAGCCCCAGCATTTT.

The rearrangement links TRBV9 to TRBJ2-1, with 10 bases lining up with TRBD2. Looked up from germline, CDR1 is SGDLS and CDR2 is YYNGEE. The junction had 15 bases not matched to a gene; V was cut back by 8 bases and J by 7 bases. The CDR3 runs to 16 residues. The CDR3 region has the DNA TGTGCCAGTTCCCCCGGGACTAGCGCTTCGACTAATGAGCAGTTCTTC. This sequence encodes CASSPGTSASTNEQFF.

The genes are TRBV7-2 and TRBJ2-3, with no clear D. The CDR3 runs to 12 residues. V was shortened by 6 bases and J by 0 bases, with 4 bases between the two germline ends. Germline CDR1 reads SGHTA; CDR2 reads FQGNSA. The CDR3 DNA sequence: TGTGCCAGCAGGGCTAGCACAGATACGCAGTATTTT. It translates to CASRASTDTQYF.

The chain has TRBV5-1 and TRBJ1-6; 8 positions match TRBD1. This CDR3 region has 14 residues. V shed 2 bases, J shed 8 bases, and the junction held 3 bases outside the gene matches. Looked up from germline, CDR1 is SGHRS and CDR2 is YFSETQ. Here the CDR3 DNA reads TGCGCCAGCAGCTTTACAGGGGGGGATTCACCCCTCCACTTT. It yields the protein CASSFTGGDSPLHF. The variable domain in full, with the rest retrieved from reference TRBV5-1 and TRBJ1-6, is KAGVTQTPRYLIKTRGQQVTLSCSPISGHRSVSWYQQTPGQGLQFLFEYFSETQRNKGNFPGRFSGRQFSNSRSEMNVSTLELGDSALYLCASSFTGGDSPLHFGNGTRLTVT.

V gene TRBV10-2 combines with J gene TRBJ2-3; 8 nucleotides agree with TRBD2. The CDR3 covers 14 residues. J lost 3 bases, V lost 6 bases, and 5 bases had no gene match. CDR1 is WSHSY and CDR2 is SAAADI in the germline V gene. CDR3 DNA sequence: TGCGCCAGCAGCCGGGGACTAGATACAGATACGCAGTATTTT. This translates into CASSRGLDTDTQYF.

The chain uses TRBV9 and TRBJ2-5, with 10 bases matching TRBD2. The CDR3 has 16 residues. Germline loops: CDR1 SGDLS, CDR2 YYNGEE. With V trimmed by 4 bases and J by 4 bases, 10 bases remained unmatched. CDR3 sequence reads: CASSPPQRGGTETQYF. CDR3 DNA: TGTGCCAGCAGCCCCCCCCAGCGGGGGGGCACAGAGACCCAGTACTTC.

The gene calls are TRBV15 and TRBJ2-2; D might be TRBD2 (6 bases). From germline, CDR1 is LNHNV and CDR2 YYDKDF (reference sequence). The CDR3 sequence is 14 residues long. Trimming removed 1 base at V and 4 bases at J, with 7 bases between. CDR3 loop: CATSRGGTTGELFF. The CDR3, as DNA: TGTGCCACCAGCAGAGGCGGGACCACCGGGGAGCTGTTTTTT.

This clone has only a few counts. J is TRBJ2-1 and V is TRBV5-8, with TRBD1 as a possible D gene (6 bases). The germline V gene encodes CDR1 SGHTS and CDR2 YDEGEE. The germline V and J ends were trimmed by 4 bases and 10 bases, with 15 bases remaining between them. This CDR3 spans 13 amino acids. CDR3 DNA sequence: TGTGCCAGCAGCAAAGGGCAGGGGTCGGAGCAGTTCTTC. This sequence encodes CASSKGQGSEQFF.

The chain recombines TRBV18 with TRBJ2-1; TRBD2 agrees at 13 bases. With V trimmed by 3 bases and J by 10 bases, 9 bases remained unmatched. The germline V gene encodes CDR1 KGHSH and CDR2 LQKENI. The length of the CDR3 is 16 residues. The CDR3: CASSPVGGTSGTEQFF. Here the CDR3 DNA reads TGTGCCAGCTCACCCGTCGGAGGGACTAGCGGGACCGAGCAGTTCTTC.

This clone was seen only a few times. The chain couples TRBV5-1 to TRBJ2-1, with D tentatively TRBD2 (6 bases). Germline V gives CDR1 SGHRS, CDR2 YFSETQ. Trimming stripped 4 bases from V and 0 bases from J, with 14 bases between. CDR3 size: 16 residues. CDR3 sequence reads: CASSASGTSSYNEQFF. The CDR3, as DNA: TGCGCCAGCAGCGCCTCCGGGACTTCCTCCTACAATGAGCAGTTCTTC.

The sample holds one count of this clone. The chain is built from TRBV5-1 and TRBJ2-7; 8 bases agree with TRBD1. This CDR3 has 15 amino acids. CDR1 SGHRS and CDR2 YFSETQ come from the germline V gene. V shed 4 bases and J 2 bases; nucleotides not matched to a gene: 8. CDR3 coding DNA: TGCGCCAGCAGCACCGGGACAGGAGGGCCCTACGAGCAGTACTTC. The encoded protein is CASSTGTGGPYEQYF.

V is TRBV25-1 and J is TRBJ1-4; D gene unclear. V was clipped by 10 bases and J by 5 bases, with 8 bases between them. Germline values: CDR1 MGHDK, CDR2 SYGVNS. CDR3 length: 11 amino acids. CDR3 amino acids: CATYENEKLFF. DNA of the CDR3: TGTGCCACCTACGAAAATGAAAAACTGTTTTTT.

The chain is built from TRBV19 and TRBJ2-1; D is unresolved. Germline V lookup: CDR1 LNHDA, CDR2 SQIVND (reference sequence). Trimming shortened V by 5 bases and J by 0 bases, and 11 bases separated the two germline ends. The CDR3 contains 15 residues. The CDR3 sequence: CASSPRQSSYNEQFF. CDR3 coding DNA: TGTGCCAGTAGTCCACGACAAAGCTCCTACAATGAGCAGTTCTTC. Filled out from reference TRBV19 and TRBJ2-1, the complete variable domain reads DGGITQSPKYLFRKEGQNVTLSCEQNLNHDAMYWYRQDPGQGLRLIYYSQIVNDFQKGDIAEGYSVSREKKESFPLTVTSAQKNPTAFYLCASSPRQSSYNEQFFGPGTRLTVL.

The chain uses TRBV11-2 and TRBJ2-1; TRBD2 matches at 15 bases. V shed 5 bases and J 10 bases; nucleotides not matched to a gene: 6. The germline V gene has CDR1 SGHAT and CDR2 FQNNGV. The CDR3 consists of 15 residues. The CDR3 bases are TGTGCCAGCAGCCGGGGACTAGCGGGAGGTTTAGAGCAGTTCTTC. It is translated as CASSRGLAGGLEQFF.

This chain uses TRBV7-2 with TRBJ1-2, with 7 bases matching TRBD1. The ends lost 5 bases at V and 0 bases at J; junction bases unmatched: 6. CDR1 and CDR2 (germline): SGHTA, FQGNSA. This CDR3 has 15 residues. The CDR3 loop reads CASSTNRGTNYGYTF. The CDR3 DNA reads TGTGCCAGCAGCACCAACAGGGGAACTAACTATGGCTACACCTTC.

The rearrangement links TRBV2 to TRBJ2-2; TRBD1 aligns across 8 bases. The CDR3 loop spans 14 amino acids. Germline assignment: CDR1 SNHLY and CDR2 FYNNEI. The V segment lost 6 bases and the J segment 7 bases; nucleotides outside the gene matches: 7. The CDR3 reads CASREQGAGGELFF. CDR3 DNA: TGTGCCAGCAGGGAGCAGGGGGCCGGCGGGGAGCTGTTTTTT. Using reference TRBV2 and TRBJ2-2 for the parts outside the CDR3, the full variable domain is EPEVTQTPSHQVTQMGQEVILRCVPISNHLYFYWYRQILGQKVEFLVSFYNNEISEKSEIFDDQFSVERPDGSNFTLKIRSTKLEDSAMYFCASREQGAGGELFFGEGSRLTVL.

The chain couples TRBV24-1 to TRBJ2-1; 7 bases align to TRBD1. J gave up 4 bases and V 4 bases, and 9 bases lay outside the gene matches. In germline, CDR1 is KGHDR, CDR2 SFDVKD. CDR3 length: 16 residues. CDR3 amino acids: CATSEGQTPMYNEQFF. CDR3 DNA: TGTGCCACCAGTGAGGGACAGACACCTATGTACAATGAGCAGTTCTTC.

The J gene is TRBJ2-4, the V gene TRBV30; 7 nucleotides match TRBD2. The junction had 10 bases not matched to a gene; V was cut back by 4 bases and J by 7 bases. Germline lookup yields CDR1 GTSNPN and CDR2 SVGIG (reference sequence). The CDR3 contains 14 residues. This CDR3 is CAWTPGEGRNIQYF. The CDR3 DNA follows: TGTGCCTGGACCCCGGGGGAGGGCCGGAACATTCAGTACTTC.

This rearrangement joins TRBV6-2 or TRBV6-3 to TRBJ2-7, with TRBD1 matching 7 bases. After removal of 5 bases from V and 5 bases from J, the junction contained 3 bases not matched to a gene. The CDR3 runs to 12 residues. CDR1 and CDR2 (germline): MNHEY, SVGEGT. The CDR3 loop is CASSRQGNEQYF. In DNA form, the CDR3 reads TGTGCCAGCAGTAGACAGGGTAACGAGCAGTACTTC.

In its sample, this clone was seen once. The chain joins TRBV6-5 to TRBJ2-5; 10 nucleotides align to TRBD1. Germline assignment: CDR1 MNHEY and CDR2 SVGAGI. V gave up 5 bases and J gave up 4 bases; unmatched junction bases: 7. The CDR3 is made up of 15 amino acids. CDR3 nucleotides: TGTGCCAGCAGTCAGGACAGGGGGTTCCGAGAGACCCAGTACTTC. As protein: CASSQDRGFRETQYF.